This T cell receptor beta chain was identified during a study of vaccination and CD4 T cells after COVID-19. Turning to the study itself: Post-vaccine sampling followed dose two by a median approximately 74 days (range 14 to 241). Cells were stimulated with overlapping spike peptides from SARS-CoV-2, HCoV-NL63, HCoV-OC43 and HCoV-229E.

The treatment was: approximately 9-day PBMC culture with coronavirus spike peptide pools or control peptides (ViraFEST assay). The table lists this clonotype with a few counts. Its antigen is as yet unknown. Germline assignment: CDR1 MNHEY and CDR2 SMNVEV (reference sequence). The CDR3 runs 13 residues. The V end was cut by 5 bases, the J end by 6 bases, with 13 bases between. Cultured CD4+ T-cell DNA underwent Oncomine TCR Beta short-read sequencing. TCRdb reprocessed the PCR reads via MiXCR and lists one record per CDR3 protein. The repertoire holds about 10,000 distinct CDR3 sequences, with around 62% as singletons.

The clonotype originates from a human donor who had recovered from COVID-19. The chain has TRBV27 and TRBJ1-2; D gene ambiguous. Sequenced sample: CD4+ T cells from blood, cultured in vitro. CDR3 sequence (DNA): TGTGCCAGCAGTACCAATAGACGGAATGGCTACACCTTC. It codes for CASSTNRRNGYTF.